Each of the 20 T cell receptor beta chains below was sequenced from the same sample in a study of immune evolution from preneoplasia to lung adenocarcinoma. Clones were sequenced by immunoSEQ multiplex PCR, and TCRdb holds only the in-frame ones, with some missing. The table lists several thousand clones, 70% to 90% of them singletons. Sequenced input: FFPE minimally invasive lung adenocarcinoma tissue. All receptors come from a person aged 65 to 79 with lung adenocarcinoma.

This clone was recorded once. The chain carries TRBV5-6 and TRBJ1-3; D perhaps matches TRBD1 (5 bases). Trimming took off 2 bases at V and 8 bases at J, with 14 bases between the two ends. Per germline, CDR1 SGHDT and CDR2 YYEEEE. The CDR3 spans 14 residues. The CDR3 reads CASSFRGFEDTIYF. The CDR3 nucleotides read TGTGCCAGCAGCTTTCGGGGGTTTGAAGACACCATATATTTT.

The V and J genes are TRBV7-9 and TRBJ2-6, with 8 bases fitting TRBD1. The CDR3 runs to 17 residues. Looked up from germline, CDR1 is SEHNR and CDR2 is FQNEAQ (reference sequence). V was pared by 4 bases and J by 11 bases, with 16 bases of the junction left unmatched. The DNA for the CDR3 is TGTGCCAGCAGCTCCGTCCCCCACGGGACAGGAGGATACGTCCTGACTTTC. It yields the protein CASSSVPHGTGGYVLTF.

The chain employs TRBV30 and TRBJ1-1, with D tentatively TRBD1 (5 bases). From germline, CDR1 is GTSNPN and CDR2 SVGIG (reference sequence). Trimming removed 4 bases at V and 1 base at J, with 10 bases between. The CDR3 has 13 residues. CDR3 residues: CAWNRGRNTEAFF. CDR3 nucleotide sequence: TGTGCCTGGAATCGGGGGAGGAACACTGAAGCTTTCTTT.

This chain joins TRBV7-6 and TRBJ1-5; the D is unclear. This CDR3 contains 13 residues. V lost 3 bases and J 5 bases, leaving 8 bases between the germline ends. Looked up from germline, CDR1 is SGHVS and CDR2 is FNYEAQ. The CDR3 bases are TGTGCCAGCAGCTTCAGGAAGGATCAGCCCCAGCATTTT. Translated, it gives CASSFRKDQPQHF.

The V call is TRBV7-6, the J call TRBJ2-7; D gene ambiguous. This CDR3 comprises 13 residues. The V end lost 2 bases, the J end lost 6 bases, and 11 bases lay between the germline ends. Germline V lookup: CDR1 SGHVS, CDR2 FNYEAQ. The CDR3, as DNA: TGTGCCAGCAGCTTACGGTCCGGCACCGAGCAGTACTTC. Its translation is CASSLRSGTEQYF. The full variable domain, in which reference TRBV7-6 and TRBJ2-7 provide the parts outside the CDR3, is GAGVSQSPRYKVTKRGQDVALRCDPISGHVSLYWYRQALGQGPEFLTYFNYEAQQDKSGLPNDRFSAERPEGSISTLTIQRTEQRDSAMYRCASSLRSGTEQYFGPGTRLTVT.

The genes are TRBV5-4 and TRBJ2-2, with 13 bases fitting TRBD2. This CDR3 has 17 amino acids. Germline V CDR1 and CDR2: SGHNT, YYREEE (reference sequence). The V and J ends lost 4 bases and 4 bases, in that order; junction bases with no gene match: 7. The CDR3 sequence: CASSQTSGGARTGELFF. The CDR3 region has the DNA TGTGCCAGCAGCCAAACTAGCGGGGGGGCTCGCACCGGGGAGCTGTTTTTT.

The chain couples TRBV29-1 to TRBJ1-2; the D gene is possibly TRBD1 (6 bases). Trimming took off 6 bases at V and 12 bases at J, with 17 bases between the two ends. The CDR3 is 11 amino acids. Germline values: CDR1 SQVTM, CDR2 ANQGSEA. CDR3 sequence (DNA): TGCAGCGTAGTGGACAGCCTTGCCAACACCTTC. This codes for CSVVDSLANTF.

The CDR3 coding sequence is TGCGCCAGCAGATCGGGGGGCGCCTCCTCCTACAATGAGCAGTTCTTC. This sequence encodes CASRSGGASSYNEQFF. The J gene is TRBJ2-1, the V gene TRBV10-2; D is perhaps TRBD2 (7 bases). The CDR3 covers 16 residues. CDR1 is WSHSY, CDR2 SAAADI, per germline. Deletions cut 6 bases from V and 0 bases from J, with 15 bases between.

Notes on this clone: Within the sample, other DNA sequences also encode this same CDR3. This chain links TRBV5-1 with TRBJ2-1; no clear D gene. CDR3 length: 14 amino acids. The ends were cut back, 7 bases at V and 4 bases at J, with 15 bases in the middle. Looked up from germline, CDR1 is SGHRS and CDR2 is YFSETQ. The CDR3: CASFDPSGYNEQFF. The CDR3 DNA follows: TGCGCCAGCTTCGACCCCTCGGGTTACAATGAGCAGTTCTTC.

V gene TRBV2 combines with J gene TRBJ1-5, with 9 bases lining up with TRBD1. The junction had 10 bases not matched to a gene; V was cut back by 7 bases and J by 6 bases. CDR1 and CDR2 (germline): SNHLY, FYNNEI. CDR3 size: 15 residues. This CDR3 reads CASTRGDRESQPQHF. The CDR3 DNA is TGTGCCAGCACGCGTGGGGACAGGGAGAGTCAGCCCCAGCATTTT.

The V call is TRBV18, the J call TRBJ1-2; TRBD1 matches at 9 bases. The ends lost 2 bases at V and 5 bases at J; junction bases unmatched: 15. The CDR3 runs to 18 residues. Germline V CDR1 and CDR2: KGHSH, LQKENI. The CDR3 spells CASSPAGTGRTFIYGYTF. Written as DNA, the CDR3 is TGTGCCAGCTCACCAGCCGGGACAGGGCGCACCTTTATATATGGCTACACCTTC.

A remark on this clone: Other DNA variants within this sample encode the same CDR3. V is TRBV5-4 and J is TRBJ2-3; D possibly corresponds to TRBD1 (5 bases). CDR3 length: 16 residues. V was shortened by 0 bases and J by 0 bases, with 11 bases between the two germline ends. Germline assignment: CDR1 SGHNT and CDR2 YYREEE (reference sequence). The CDR3 nucleotides read TGTGCCAGCAGCTTGGGGGGCCATACTAGCACAGATACGCAGTATTTT. It specifies CASSLGGHTSTDTQYF.

This chain links TRBV28 with TRBJ1-1, with unresolved D. Trimming took off 5 bases at V and 0 bases at J, with 7 bases between the two ends. The CDR3 extends over 13 amino acids. Germline CDR1 reads MDHEN; CDR2 reads SYDVKM. CDR3 in DNA: TGTGCCAGCAGTAAGCATATGAACACTGAAGCTTTCTTT. Its protein is CASSKHMNTEAFF.

The chain joins TRBV28 to TRBJ1-1; 8 bases agree with TRBD1. The V gene's germline CDR1 is MDHEN and CDR2 SYDVKM. The CDR3 spans 15 residues. V gave up 6 bases and J gave up 12 bases; unmatched junction bases: 18. The CDR3 is CASSRVQVRTGMTFF. The CDR3 DNA sequence: TGTGCCAGCAGCCGGGTGCAGGTTCGGACAGGGATGACTTTCTTT.

V is TRBV28 and J is TRBJ1-5, with a weak D call TRBD1 (6 bases). The V gene lost 5 bases and the J gene lost 6 bases, with 14 bases spanning the gap. The CDR3 sequence is 14 residues long. Germline V gene lookup returns CDR1 MDHEN and CDR2 SYDVKM. The CDR3 loop reads CASSLWTVGQPQHF. In DNA form, the CDR3 reads TGTGCCAGCAGTCTCTGGACAGTAGGTCAGCCCCAGCATTTT. The variable domain in full, with the rest retrieved from reference TRBV28 and TRBJ1-5, is DVKVTQSSRYLVKRTGEKVFLECVQDMDHENMFWYRQDPGLGLRLIYFSYDVKMKEKGDIPEGYSVSREKKERFSLILESASTNQTSMYLCASSLWTVGQPQHFGDGTRLSIL.

This clone turned up a few times. The chain recombines TRBV12-5 with TRBJ1-2, with a tentative D call TRBD1 (5 bases). The CDR3 has 14 amino acids. The ends were cut back, 5 bases at V and 7 bases at J, with 17 bases in the middle. Germline V CDR1 and CDR2: LGHNT, FRNRAP. The DNA for the CDR3 is TGTGCTAGTGGTCCGGGGACCGCTTCCTCTGGCTACACCTTC. Protein sequence: CASGPGTASSGYTF.

This chain joins TRBV6-9 and TRBJ1-1; D remains ambiguous. From germline, CDR1 is MNHGY and CDR2 SVAAGI. The CDR3 is made up of 12 amino acids. V lost 7 bases and J lost 5, with 11 bases in between. The CDR3 sequence: CASTNSGTEAFF. CDR3 in DNA: TGTGCCAGCACCAACTCGGGGACTGAAGCTTTCTTT.

The chain has TRBV28 and TRBJ2-3; 7 bases are a match to TRBD2. CDR1 MDHEN and CDR2 SYDVKM come from the germline V gene. V shed 11 bases, J shed 3 bases, and the junction held 8 bases outside the gene matches. CDR3 length equals 13 residues. CDR3 residues: CAAGEPVTDTQYF. The DNA of the CDR3 is TGTGCCGCGGGGGAGCCGGTAACAGATACGCAGTATTTT.

CDR3 in amino acids: CASRVQNTEAFF. The CDR3 nucleotides are TGTGCCAGCAGGGTACAGAACACTGAAGCTTTCTTT. The rearrangement uses TRBV2 and TRBJ1-1; D not resolved. The germline V gene encodes CDR1 SNHLY and CDR2 FYNNEI. The CDR3 loop spans 12 amino acids. V lost 6 bases, J lost 1 base, and 6 bases lay in between.

The chain recombines TRBV15 with TRBJ2-2; TRBD1 aligns across 8 bases. The V gene's germline CDR1 is LNHNV and CDR2 YYDKDF (reference sequence). Germline trimming cut 3 bases from V and 4 bases from J; bases unmatched to any gene: 10. CDR3 size: 17 residues. Here the CDR3 reads CATSSGAGGGGTGELFF. The DNA of the CDR3 is TGTGCCACCAGCAGTGGGGCAGGGGGCGGAGGCACCGGGGAGCTGTTTTTT. The variable domain in full, with the rest retrieved from reference TRBV15 and TRBJ2-2, is DAMVIQNPRYQVTQFGKPVTLSCSQTLNHNVMYWYQQKSSQAPKLLFHYYDKDFNNEADTPDNFQSRRPNTSFCFLDIRSPGLGDTAMYLCATSSGAGGGGTGELFFGEGSRLTVL.